This TCR beta chain derives from a study of blood T cells in healthy people across ages. Alongside a J-beta primer mix, a sample-barcoded 5' primer served in a second PCR lasting about 7 to 11 cycles. TCRdb re-derived calls from the 5' RACE reads in MiXCR, one entry per CDR3 protein. The sample yields over 550,000 distinct CDR3 sequences, approximately 30% seen once. This CDR3 has 12 amino acids. J gave up 5 bases and V 3 bases, and 3 bases lay outside the gene matches. CDR1 SQVTM and CDR2 ANQGSEA come from the germline V gene. Sequenced: blood. This chain links TRBV29-1 with TRBJ1-1; 7 bases agree with TRBD1. The clonotype originates from a woman of 80 years or more in good health. CDR3 residues: CSVEPTGTEAFF. DNA for the CDR3: TGCAGCGTTGAGCCGACAGGGACTGAAGCTTTCTTT.